Listed below are T cell receptor beta chains from one sample, sequenced in a study of blood T cell repertoires in COVID-19. Produced via immunoSEQ multiplex PCR; TCRdb's table is partial and in-frame only. Among roughly 250,000 clones, 70% to 90% were seen once, and the ten largest hold around 4.5%. Sample: PBMCs or T cells enriched from blood (not recorded which). Receptor source: a woman in her thirties who had recovered from COVID-19. CDR3s include the opening cysteine and the closing phenylalanine or tryptophan. Fields, in order: D gene, clone size, V gene, J gene, CDR3 protein, CDR3 DNA. D genes are given only for firm matches. Expanded clones are given a class, and other clones once, few, many or no size at all.

NA	NA	TRBV6-5	TRBJ1-5	CASRREGWNQPQHF	TGTGCCAGCAGGCGGGAGGGGTGGAATCAGCCCCAGCATTTT
NA	NA	TRBV5-1	TRBJ2-1	CASSLAEASYNEQFF	TGCGCCAGCAGCTTAGCGGAAGCGTCCTACAATGAGCAGTTCTTC
TRBD1	NA	TRBV3-1/TRBV3-2	TRBJ1-2	CASSAQQGPRGGYTF	TGTGCCAGCAGCGCTCAACAGGGGCCTAGAGGTGGCTACACCTTC
NA	NA	TRBV9	TRBJ1-2	CASSARGQSLGEKGYTF	TGTGCCAGCAGCGCTCGCGGGCAGAGTCTCGGCGAGAAGGGCTACACCTTC
NA	NA	TRBV18	TRBJ1-2	CASSNDRNYGYTF	TGTGCCAGCTCAAACGACAGGAACTATGGCTACACCTTC
NA	NA	TRBV7-2	TRBJ2-2	CASSRDDGTGELFF	TGTGCCAGCTCGCGGGACGATGGCACCGGGGAGCTGTTTTTT
NA	few	TRBV5-6	TRBJ2-2	CASSGLPTAGTGELFF	TGTGCCAGCAGCGGACTCCCCACGGCGGGTACCGGGGAGCTGTTTTTT
TRBD1	NA	TRBV28	TRBJ1-5	CASRQGGQPQHF	TGTGCCAGCCGACAGGGTGGACAGCCCCAGCATTTT
TRBD1	NA	TRBV7-2	TRBJ1-1	CASSLRTGDTEAFF	TGTGCCAGCAGCTTAAGGACAGGGGACACTGAAGCTTTCTTT
NA	NA	TRBV6-5	TRBJ1-2	CASSYSGGRTEGGYTF	TGTGCCAGCAGTTACAGCGGGGGAAGGACTGAAGGGGGCTACACCTTC
NA	NA	TRBV3-1/TRBV3-2	TRBJ1-2	CASNLFGSGPYGYTF	TGTGCCAGCAACCTTTTTGGCAGCGGCCCCTATGGCTACACCTTC
TRBD1	NA	TRBV5-6	TRBJ1-6	CASSKPGQRIQSPLHF	TGTGCCAGCAGCAAGCCGGGACAGAGAATTCAATCACCCCTCCACTTT
NA	NA	TRBV28	TRBJ1-5	CASNQPGSNQPQHF	TGTGCCAGCAATCAACCGGGTTCGAATCAGCCCCAGCATTTT
NA	NA	TRBV30	TRBJ1-2	CAWRLSGVNYGYTF	TGTGCCTGGAGACTTTCCGGGGTTAACTATGGCTACACCTTC
TRBD1	NA	TRBV15	TRBJ1-1	CATSPGTVDVAFF	TGTGCCACCAGCCCCGGGACAGTCGATGTAGCTTTCTTT
NA	NA	TRBV29-1	TRBJ2-6	CSVEGPTRGSSGANVLTF	TGCAGCGTTGAAGGGCCGACACGGGGTTCCTCTGGGGCCAACGTCCTGACTTTC
TRBD1	few	TRBV9	TRBJ1-1	CASSGTGTGGNTEAFF	TGTGCCAGCAGCGGAACCGGGACAGGGGGGAACACTGAAGCTTTCTTT
TRBD1	NA	TRBV7-2	TRBJ2-1	CASSLWDRVYNEQFF	TGTGCCAGCAGCTTATGGGACAGGGTCTACAATGAGCAGTTCTTC
NA	once	TRBV4-1	TRBJ1-1	CASSQIGLQGIMNTEAFF	TGCGCCAGCAGCCAGATCGGCTTGCAGGGTATCATGAACACTGAAGCTTTCTTT
NA	NA	TRBV6-5	TRBJ2-7	CASSLQGGSLTLEQYF	TGTGCCAGCAGTTTACAAGGGGGAAGCTTGACCCTCGAGCAGTACTTC
TRBD1	NA	TRBV7-9	TRBJ1-2	CASSYGQEGSIYGYTF	TGTGCCAGCAGCTACGGACAGGAGGGATCCATTTATGGCTACACCTTC
TRBD1	NA	TRBV15	TRBJ1-6	CATSRKGQGSSPLHF	TGTGCCACCAGCAGGAAGGGACAGGGAAGTTCACCCCTCCACTTT